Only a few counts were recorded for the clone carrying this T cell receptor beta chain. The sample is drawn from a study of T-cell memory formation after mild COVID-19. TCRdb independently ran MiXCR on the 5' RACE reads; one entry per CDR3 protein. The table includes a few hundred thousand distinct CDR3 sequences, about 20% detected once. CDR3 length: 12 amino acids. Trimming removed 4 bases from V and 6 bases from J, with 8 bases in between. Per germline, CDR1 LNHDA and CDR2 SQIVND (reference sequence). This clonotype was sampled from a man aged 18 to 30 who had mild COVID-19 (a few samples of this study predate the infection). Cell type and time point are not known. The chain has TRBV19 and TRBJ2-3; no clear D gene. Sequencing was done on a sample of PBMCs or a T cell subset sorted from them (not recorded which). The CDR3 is CASSTSGDTQYF. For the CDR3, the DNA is TGTGCCAGTAGTACGTCCGGGGATACGCAGTATTTT.